One and the same sample provided the 26 T cell receptor beta chains below, sequenced in a study of blood T cell repertoires in COVID-19. TCRdb's copy holds only in-frame clones and misses some; the assay was immunoSEQ multiplex PCR. Found here are about 98,000 clones, approximately 84% of them singletons; the top ten hold 9.5% to 10%. The sequencing sample was made of peripheral blood. The origin of the receptors is a man aged 35-49 years with active or convalescent COVID-19.

The chain is built from TRBV3-1 (or the pseudogene TRBV3-2) and TRBJ2-1; D remains ambiguous. This CDR3 comprises 15 residues. CDR1 is LGHDT, CDR2 YNNKEL, per germline (reference sequence). V was pared by 9 bases and J by 0 bases, with 15 bases between. The CDR3 bases are TGTGCCAGTGGGTCGACTTCTAGCTCCTACAATGAGCAGTTCTTC. Translating gives CASGSTSSSYNEQFF.

The J gene is TRBJ2-3, the V gene TRBV7-3; a possible D gene is TRBD1 (7 bases). V was trimmed by 2 bases and J by 0 bases, leaving 15 bases between them. Germline CDR1 reads SGHTA; CDR2 reads FQGTGA. The CDR3 extends over 17 amino acids. The CDR3 DNA sequence: TGTGCCAGCAGCTTAGGAGGGGGCTTAGCTAGCACAGATACGCAGTATTTT. This translates into CASSLGGGLASTDTQYF.

The chain links TRBV6-1 to TRBJ1-1; weak D call: TRBD1 (5 bases). From germline, CDR1 is MNHNS and CDR2 SASEGT. The CDR3 has 15 residues. Trimming took 1 base from V and 5 from J, leaving 14 bases between them. The CDR3 nucleotides read TGTGCCAGCAGTGAAGTGACGGGGGTTGGAACTGAAGCTTTCTTT. It is translated as CASSEVTGVGTEAFF.

The chain is built from TRBV12-5 and TRBJ2-2; possibly TRBD2 for D (6 bases). The CDR3 contains 16 residues. V lost 2 bases to trimming and J lost 1 base, with 11 bases between them. Germline V lookup: CDR1 LGHNT, CDR2 FRNRAP. The CDR3: CASGLILAMNTGELFF. The CDR3 DNA is TGTGCTAGTGGTTTGATCCTAGCGATGAACACCGGGGAGCTGTTTTTT. Using reference TRBV12-5 and TRBJ2-2 for the parts outside the CDR3, the full variable domain is DARVTQTPRHKVTEMGQEVTMRCQPILGHNTVFWYRQTMMQGLELLAYFRNRAPLDDSGMPKDRFSAEMPDATLATLKIQPSEPRDSAVYFCASGLILAMNTGELFFGEGSRLTVL.

The rearrangement links TRBV5-1 to TRBJ2-7; the match to TRBD2 covers 8 bases. Germline trimming cut 4 bases from V and 5 bases from J; bases unmatched to any gene: 11. Germline V gene sequence: CDR1 SGHRS, CDR2 YFSETQ. The CDR3 has 15 residues. The CDR3 bases are TGCGCCAGCAGCATTTCCCGCGGGGGGCAGGACGAGCAGTACTTC. It is translated as CASSISRGGQDEQYF.

The V gene is TRBV20-1, the J gene TRBJ1-4, with D tentatively TRBD1 (5 bases). Germline V gene lookup returns CDR1 DFQATT and CDR2 SNEGSKA (reference sequence). V lost 5 bases and J 8 bases, leaving 6 bases between the germline ends. This CDR3 has 10 residues. CDR3: CSAGGEKLFF. The DNA of the CDR3 is TGCAGTGCTGGGGGGGAAAAACTGTTTTTT.

J is TRBJ2-7 and V is TRBV5-5; 7 bases map to TRBD2. V trimming: 0 bases; J trimming: 7 bases; junction bases outside the gene matches: 10. This CDR3 contains 15 residues. Germline V gene sequence: CDR1 SGHKS, CDR2 YYEKEE (reference sequence). The CDR3: CASSLGGTKQGEQYF. Written as DNA, the CDR3 is TGTGCCAGCAGCTTGGGGGGGACTAAGCAGGGTGAGCAGTACTTC. Using reference TRBV5-5 and TRBJ2-7 for the parts outside the CDR3, the full variable domain is DAGVTQSPTHLIKTRGQQVTLRCSPISGHKSVSWYQQVLGQGPQFIFQYYEKEERGRGNFPDRFSARQFPNYSSELNVNALLLGDSALYLCASSLGGTKQGEQYFGPGTRLTVT.

The rearrangement links TRBV4-2 to TRBJ2-7, with a weak D call TRBD1 (5 bases). The V gene's germline CDR1 is LGHNA and CDR2 YNFKEQ. Between the trimmed V and J ends, which lost 0 bases and 2 bases, there was a span of 11 bases. The CDR3 is 15 amino acids. CDR3 DNA: TGTGCCAGCAGCCAAGATTCAAGGGGAACCTACGAGCAGTACTTC. This codes for CASSQDSRGTYEQYF.

The rearrangement uses TRBV5-1 and TRBJ2-3; the match to TRBD2 covers 9 bases. CDR3 length: 16 residues. Per germline, CDR1 SGHRS and CDR2 YFSETQ. The trim removed 1 base at V and 4 bases at J, leaving 7 bases unmatched. The CDR3 protein is CASSLYLAGTPDTQYF. The CDR3 DNA follows: TGCGCCAGCAGCTTGTACCTAGCGGGGACCCCAGATACGCAGTATTTT.

This clone was seen once. The chain employs TRBV4-3 and TRBJ2-5; 12 bases are shared with TRBD2. V lost 0 bases and J lost 4; bases outside the gene matches: 6. Germline CDR1 LGHNA, CDR2 YSLEER. The CDR3 is 17 residues long. The CDR3: CASSQDPRTSGVETQYF. DNA of the CDR3: TGCGCCAGCAGCCAAGATCCCCGGACTAGCGGGGTAGAGACCCAGTACTTC.

This chain joins TRBV19 and TRBJ2-7; 8 bases align to TRBD1. The germline V gene has CDR1 LNHDA and CDR2 SQIVND (reference sequence). V lost 4 bases, J lost 7 bases, and 3 bases stayed unmatched. CDR3 size: 12 residues. Here the CDR3 reads CASSRQGREQYF. The CDR3 coding sequence is TGTGCCAGTAGTAGACAGGGGCGGGAGCAGTACTTC.

This sequence joins TRBV4-2 and TRBJ2-1; 9 bases align to TRBD1. This CDR3 is built from 19 residues. J was trimmed by 0 bases and V by 2 bases; bases with no gene match: 11. Germline V gives CDR1 LGHNA, CDR2 YNFKEQ. CDR3 DNA: TGTGCCAGCAGCCAACATTTGGGACAGGGCTTGAGCTCCTACAATGAGCAGTTCTTC. It specifies CASSQHLGQGLSSYNEQFF.

V and J are TRBV5-1 and TRBJ1-1; D might be TRBD1 (5 bases). The CDR3 extends over 14 amino acids. V was pared by 4 bases and J by 4 bases, with 14 bases between. CDR1 and CDR2 (germline): SGHRS, YFSETQ. CDR3 protein: CASSEQGLFTEAFF. In nucleotides, the CDR3 is TGCGCCAGCAGCGAGCAGGGTTTATTCACTGAAGCTTTCTTT.

The chain combines TRBV29-1 with TRBJ1-4; a weak D match, TRBD1 (6 bases). Deletions cut 7 bases from V and 4 bases from J, with 16 bases between. The CDR3 extends over 14 amino acids. CDR1 SQVTM and CDR2 ANQGSEA come from the germline V gene. In DNA form, the CDR3 reads TGCAGCGGGCGCGGCGGGGGCAATAATGAAAAACTGTTTTTT. Its protein is CSGRGGGNNEKLFF.

This clone was counted once. The chain employs TRBV2 and TRBJ1-2; D is perhaps TRBD1 (6 bases). The CDR3 consists of 14 residues. V lost 7 bases to trimming and J lost 2 bases, with 14 bases between them. Germline V gene sequence: CDR1 SNHLY, CDR2 FYNNEI. The CDR3 sequence: CASTQQGLNYGYTF. DNA of the CDR3: TGTGCCAGCACACAACAGGGATTAAACTATGGCTACACCTTC. Full variable domain (remainder filled in from reference TRBV2 and TRBJ1-2): EPEVTQTPSHQVTQMGQEVILRCVPISNHLYFYWYRQILGQKVEFLVSFYNNEISEKSEIFDDQFSVERPDGSNFTLKIRSTKLEDSAMYFCASTQQGLNYGYTFGSGTRLTVV.

The table lists this clone with a few counts. The rearrangement joins TRBV30 to TRBJ1-2; no firm D call. Germline values: CDR1 GTSNPN, CDR2 SVGIG (reference sequence). Trimming removed 3 bases at V and 4 bases at J, with 15 bases between. There are 14 residues in the CDR3. DNA for the CDR3: TGTGCCTGGAGGAAACAGCAATTTACCTATGGCTACACCTTC. It translates to CAWRKQQFTYGYTF.

This sequence joins TRBV18 and TRBJ2-1, with a possible D match to TRBD2 (6 bases). CDR3 length: 15 amino acids. Trimming cost V 2 bases and J 9 bases, with 17 bases left between them. Germline values: CDR1 KGHSH, CDR2 LQKENI. The CDR3 reads CASSPERVLKGEQFF. The CDR3 coding sequence is TGTGCCAGCTCACCAGAGCGGGTGCTCAAAGGTGAGCAGTTCTTC. Looking up the rest from reference TRBV18 and TRBJ2-1 gives the full variable domain: NAGVMQNPRHLVRRRGQEARLRCSPMKGHSHVYWYRQLPEEGLKFMVYLQKENIIDESGMPKERFSAEFPKEGPSILRIQQVVRGDSAAYFCASSPERVLKGEQFFGPGTRLTVL.

The chain uses TRBV5-4 and TRBJ2-2, with 8 bases that match TRBD2. The CDR3 is 15 residues long. CDR1 and CDR2 (germline): SGHNT, YYREEE (reference sequence). J lost 5 bases, V lost 4 bases, and 7 bases had no gene match. CDR3 sequence: CASSSSGTRTGELFF. The CDR3, as DNA: TGTGCCAGCAGCAGTAGCGGGACAAGGACCGGGGAGCTGTTTTTT. The whole variable domain, remainder taken from reference TRBV5-4 and TRBJ2-2, is ETGVTQSPTHLIKTRGQQVTLRCSSQSGHNTVSWYQQALGQGPQFIFQYYREEENGRGNFPPRFSGLQFPNYSSELNVNALELDDSALYLCASSSSGTRTGELFFGEGSRLTVL.

In DNA, the CDR3 is TGTGCCTGGAAGGTCCAGGTTAACACTGAAGCTTTCTTT. Protein: CAWKVQVNTEAFF. This rearrangement joins TRBV30 to TRBJ1-1; no clear D. There are 13 residues in the CDR3. With 4 bases removed from V and 2 bases from J, the gap between germline ends came to 11 bases. CDR1 GTSNPN and CDR2 SVGIG come from the germline V gene (reference sequence). The whole variable domain, remainder taken from reference TRBV30 and TRBJ1-1, is SQTIHQWPATLVQPVGSPLSLECTVEGTSNPNLYWYRQAAGRGLQLLFYSVGIGQISSEVPQNLSASRPQDRQFILSSKKLLLSDSGFYLCAWKVQVNTEAFFGQGTRLTVV.

This clone has just a few counts. The V gene is TRBV24-1, the J gene TRBJ2-2, with D perhaps matching TRBD1 (7 bases). CDR1 and CDR2 from the germline V gene are KGHDR and SFDVKD. This CDR3 region has 17 residues. Trimming took 4 bases from V and 3 from J, leaving 17 bases between them. This chain's CDR3 is CATSDSTLRGDTGELFF. The CDR3 nucleotides read TGTGCCACCAGTGACTCGACCCTCAGGGGGGACACCGGGGAGCTGTTTTTT.

The chain couples TRBV7-3 to TRBJ1-5; D is possibly TRBD1 (6 bases). V lost 4 bases, J lost 1 base, and 11 bases lay in between. The CDR3 runs 15 residues. Germline V gene sequence: CDR1 SGHTA, CDR2 FQGTGA. CDR3 amino acids: CASSYRQASNQPQHF. In nucleotides, the CDR3 is TGTGCCAGCAGCTATAGACAGGCAAGCAATCAGCCCCAGCATTTT. Filled out from reference TRBV7-3 and TRBJ1-5, the complete variable domain reads GAGVSQTPSNKVTEKGKYVELRCDPISGHTALYWYRQSLGQGPEFLIYFQGTGAADDSGLPNDRFFAVRPEGSVSTLKIQRTERGDSAVYLCASSYRQASNQPQHFGDGTRLSIL.

This sequence joins TRBV9 and TRBJ2-2; TRBD1 matches 7 bases. The CDR3 consists of 16 residues. V lost 3 bases and J lost 4; bases outside the gene matches: 9. Per the germline V gene, CDR1 is SGDLS and CDR2 is YYNGEE. The CDR3 region is CASSGRTGGGTGELFF. As DNA, the CDR3 is TGTGCCAGCAGCGGCCGGACAGGCGGTGGCACCGGGGAGCTGTTTTTT.

The chain links TRBV12-3 or TRBV12-4 to TRBJ2-7, with D maybe TRBD2 (5 bases). The ends were cut back, 5 bases at V and 2 bases at J, with 10 bases in the middle. The CDR3 loop spans 13 amino acids. The CDR3 region is CASSPRGTYEQYF. The DNA for the CDR3 is TGTGCCAGCAGTCCCAGAGGGACCTACGAGCAGTACTTC.

This clone was picked up one time. This chain links TRBV27 with TRBJ2-2, with 8 bases aligning to TRBD1. The junction had 3 bases not matched to a gene; V was cut back by 5 bases and J by 4 bases. Per the germline V gene, CDR1 is MNHEY and CDR2 is SMNVEV (reference sequence). The CDR3 totals 14 residues. The CDR3 sequence: CASSTGQGTGELFF. In DNA, the CDR3 is TGTGCCAGCAGTACCGGACAGGGCACCGGGGAGCTGTTTTTT.

V and J are TRBV7-3 and TRBJ2-7, with 8 positions matching TRBD1. The CDR3 sequence is 13 residues long. The germline V gene encodes CDR1 SGHTA and CDR2 FQGTGA. With V trimmed by 5 bases and J by 5 bases, 5 bases remained unmatched. In DNA form, the CDR3 reads TGTGCCAGCAGCCTGGACAGGGACCACGAGCAGTACTTC. Protein sequence: CASSLDRDHEQYF.

The chain has TRBV5-6 and TRBJ2-3, with 7 bases that match TRBD2. The CDR3 covers 15 residues. Germline CDR1 and CDR2: SGHDT and YYEEEE. V was pared by 0 bases and J by 1 base, with 2 bases of the junction left unmatched. The CDR3 sequence: CASSLAGLGTDTQYF. In DNA, the CDR3 is TGTGCCAGCAGCTTGGCTGGACTAGGCACAGATACGCAGTATTTT.